Listed below are T cell receptor beta chains from one sample, sequenced in a study of T-cell reconstitution after alpha-beta-depleted transplantation in children. TCRdb processed the PCR reads anew with MiXCR; each CDR3 protein has one entry. This sample carries roughly 500,000 distinct CDR3 sequences, about 10% of them seen once, and the ten largest clones take 2%. Material: PBMCs, obtained before TCRalphabeta/CD19-depleted stem cell transplant. These receptors were taken from a child under 10 years old with inherited bone marrow failure, due to receive a stem cell transplant. Both conserved end residues are part of each CDR3.

J gene,V gene,CDR3 protein
TRBJ2-7,TRBV20-1,CSARGRRNYEQYF
TRBJ2-3,TRBV12-3/TRBV12-4,CASRRAGDTQYF
TRBJ2-7,TRBV6-6,CASSYVRRGIWEQYF
TRBJ2-2,TRBV7-8,CASSPGLAGDVTGELFF
TRBJ1-1,TRBV6-1,CASRRGINTEAFF
TRBJ2-7,TRBV7-8,CASTHFGNPYEQYF
TRBJ2-1,TRBV20-1,CRKPGLAYEQFF
TRBJ2-2,TRBV7-2,CASRKGDNTGELFF
TRBJ2-1,TRBV7-8,CASSLEPSGQFF
TRBJ2-5,TRBV6-2/TRBV6-3,CASRGDRARETQYF
TRBJ1-1,TRBV7-9,CASSSLKNTEAFF
TRBJ2-3,TRBV20-1,CSARWVNPTDTQYF
TRBJ2-1,TRBV6-2/TRBV6-3,CASSYWLAGPHEQFF
TRBJ1-4,TRBV12-3/TRBV12-4,CASSGDATNEKLFF
TRBJ2-7,TRBV3-1,CASSQLTGGYSYEQYF
TRBJ2-7,TRBV5-5,CASSLRTGEGYEQYF
TRBJ2-7,TRBV29-1,CSVEDRESYEQYF
TRBJ2-7,TRBV28,CASSLTGTGAPYEQYF
TRBJ2-1,TRBV12-3/TRBV12-4,CASLAGVWDEQFF
TRBJ2-1,TRBV24-1,CATTRAGSEQFF
TRBJ2-3,TRBV5-4,CASSLASGGADTQYF
TRBJ2-1,TRBV9,CASSVDPSDDYNEQFF
TRBJ2-1,TRBV5-4,CASSWASSGGNEQFF
TRBJ2-7,TRBV20-1,CSARSGLAGAQQYF
TRBJ2-6,TRBV12-3/TRBV12-4,CASSRGQAVSGANVLTF
TRBJ2-2,TRBV12-3/TRBV12-4,CASTLAGELFF
TRBJ2-7,TRBV25-1,CARGPRDLAYEQYF
TRBJ2-1,TRBV20-1,CSAQKDSINEQFF
TRBJ2-1,TRBV12-3/TRBV12-4,CASLIAGANNEQFF
TRBJ2-5,TRBV18,CASSPTAGQETQYF
TRBJ2-7,TRBV3-1,CASSQDKEGSYEQYF
TRBJ2-7,TRBV4-1,CASSPAARGLTYEQYF
TRBJ2-7,TRBV27,CASSFGSGYSYEQYF
TRBJ1-2,TRBV20-1,CSARRYYGYTF
TRBJ2-1,TRBV28,CASTEGGTSGNGDEQFF
TRBJ2-5,TRBV5-1,CASSLGVEETQYF
TRBJ1-2,TRBV4-3,CASSQGWTKYGYTF
TRBJ1-3,TRBV28,CASSRVGQEGNTIYF
TRBJ2-2,TRBV5-1,CASSLDRETGELFF
TRBJ2-1,TRBV13,CASSMRLQTYNEQFF
TRBJ2-5,TRBV28,CASSDYQETQYF